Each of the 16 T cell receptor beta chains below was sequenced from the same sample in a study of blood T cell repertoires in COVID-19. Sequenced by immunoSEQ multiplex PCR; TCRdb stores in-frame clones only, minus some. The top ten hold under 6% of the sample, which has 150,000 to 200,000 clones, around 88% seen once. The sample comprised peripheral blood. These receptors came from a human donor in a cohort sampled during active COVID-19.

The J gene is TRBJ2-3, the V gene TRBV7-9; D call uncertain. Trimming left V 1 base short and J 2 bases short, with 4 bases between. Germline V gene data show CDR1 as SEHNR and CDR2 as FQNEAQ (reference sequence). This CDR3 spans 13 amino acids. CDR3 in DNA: TGTGCCAGCAGCTTAGACACCACAGATACGCAGTATTTT. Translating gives CASSLDTTDTQYF.

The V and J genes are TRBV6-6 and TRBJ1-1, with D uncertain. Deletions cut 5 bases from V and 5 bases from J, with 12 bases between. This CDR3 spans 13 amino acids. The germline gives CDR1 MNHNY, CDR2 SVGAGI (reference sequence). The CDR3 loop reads CASSTLRWTEAFF. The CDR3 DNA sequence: TGTGCCAGCAGTACCCTTAGATGGACTGAAGCTTTCTTT.

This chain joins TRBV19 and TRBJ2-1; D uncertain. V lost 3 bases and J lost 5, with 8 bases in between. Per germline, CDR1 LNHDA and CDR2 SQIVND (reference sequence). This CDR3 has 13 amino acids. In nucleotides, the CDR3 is TGTGCCAGTAGTATGGTACTAAACAATGAGCAGTTCTTC. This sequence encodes CASSMVLNNEQFF.

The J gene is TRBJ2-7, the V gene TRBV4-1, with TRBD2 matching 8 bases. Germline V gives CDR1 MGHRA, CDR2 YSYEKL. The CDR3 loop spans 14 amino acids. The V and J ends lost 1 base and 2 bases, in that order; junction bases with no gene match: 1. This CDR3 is CASSQVGLAYEQYF. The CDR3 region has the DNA TGCGCCAGCAGCCAAGTGGGACTAGCCTACGAGCAGTACTTC.

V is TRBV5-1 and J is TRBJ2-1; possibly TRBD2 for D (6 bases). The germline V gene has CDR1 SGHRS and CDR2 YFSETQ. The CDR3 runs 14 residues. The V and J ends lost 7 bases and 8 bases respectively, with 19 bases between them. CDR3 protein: CASLMRPGGDEQFF. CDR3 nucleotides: TGCGCCAGCTTGATGCGGCCCGGAGGGGATGAGCAGTTCTTC. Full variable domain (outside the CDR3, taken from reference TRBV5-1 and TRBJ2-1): KAGVTQTPRYLIKTRGQQVTLSCSPISGHRSVSWYQQTPGQGLQFLFEYFSETQRNKGNFPGRFSGRQFSNSRSEMNVSTLELGDSALYLCASLMRPGGDEQFFGPGTRLTVL.

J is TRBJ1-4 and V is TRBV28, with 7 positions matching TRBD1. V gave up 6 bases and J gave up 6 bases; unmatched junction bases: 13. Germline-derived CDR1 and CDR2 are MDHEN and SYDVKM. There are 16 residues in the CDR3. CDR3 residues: CASSSPRQGEYEKLFF. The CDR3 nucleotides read TGTGCCAGCAGCTCCCCTCGACAGGGTGAATATGAAAAACTGTTTTTT. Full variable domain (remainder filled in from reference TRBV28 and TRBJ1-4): DVKVTQSSRYLVKRTGEKVFLECVQDMDHENMFWYRQDPGLGLRLIYFSYDVKMKEKGDIPEGYSVSREKKERFSLILESASTNQTSMYLCASSSPRQGEYEKLFFGSGTQLSVL.

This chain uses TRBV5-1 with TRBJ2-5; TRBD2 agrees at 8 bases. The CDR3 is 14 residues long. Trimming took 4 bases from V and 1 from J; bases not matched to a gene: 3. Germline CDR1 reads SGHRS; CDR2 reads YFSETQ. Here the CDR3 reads CASSHSGTQETQYF. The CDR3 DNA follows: TGCGCCAGCAGCCATAGCGGGACCCAAGAGACCCAGTACTTC.

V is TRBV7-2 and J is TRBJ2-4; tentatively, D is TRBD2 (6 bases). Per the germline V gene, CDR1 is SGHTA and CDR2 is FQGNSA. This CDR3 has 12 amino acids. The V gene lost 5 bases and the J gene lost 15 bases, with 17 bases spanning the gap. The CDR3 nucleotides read TGTGCCAGCAGCGTGCGGGACTTTCCTCGGTACTTC. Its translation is CASSVRDFPRYF.

CDR3 sequence (DNA): TGCAGCGTTGCCTTGATGGGTCTAGTCCGGGGGGAGCAGTACTTC. It yields the protein CSVALMGLVRGEQYF. This chain links TRBV29-1 with TRBJ2-7; D is perhaps TRBD2 (6 bases). The CDR3 extends over 15 amino acids. Trimming shortened V by 4 bases and J by 7 bases, and 23 bases separated the two germline ends. Germline CDR1 SQVTM, CDR2 ANQGSEA.

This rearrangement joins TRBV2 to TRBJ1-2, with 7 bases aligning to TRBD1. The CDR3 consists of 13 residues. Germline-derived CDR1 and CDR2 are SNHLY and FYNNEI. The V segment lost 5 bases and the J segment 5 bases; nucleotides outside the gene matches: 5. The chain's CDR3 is CASSSPTGYGYTF. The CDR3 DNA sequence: TGTGCCAGCAGTTCACCGACAGGGTATGGCTACACCTTC.

CDR3: CASSYQQGQETQYF. CDR3 nucleotide sequence: TGTGCCAGCAGTTACCAACAGGGCCAAGAGACCCAGTACTTC. This sequence joins TRBV6-5 and TRBJ2-5, with D perhaps matching TRBD1 (6 bases). The CDR3 consists of 14 residues. In germline, CDR1 is MNHEY, CDR2 SVGAGI. With 2 bases removed from V and 1 base from J, the gap between germline ends came to 8 bases.

The CDR3 sequence is CASSLPQGAGTGELFF. In nucleotides, the CDR3 is TGTGCCAGCAGTTTACCACAGGGGGCTGGGACCGGGGAGCTGTTTTTT. V and J are TRBV28 and TRBJ2-2; TRBD1 aligns across 9 bases. J lost 5 bases, V lost 2 bases, and 6 bases had no gene match. This CDR3 is 16 amino acids long. CDR1 and CDR2 from the germline V gene are MDHEN and SYDVKM.

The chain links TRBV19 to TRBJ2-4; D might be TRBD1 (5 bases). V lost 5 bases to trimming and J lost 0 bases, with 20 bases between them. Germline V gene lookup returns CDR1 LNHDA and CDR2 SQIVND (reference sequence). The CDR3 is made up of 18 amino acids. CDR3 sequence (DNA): TGTGCCAGTAGTTCCAGGGTGAACCGGAATATAGCCAAAAACATTCAGTACTTC. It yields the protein CASSSRVNRNIAKNIQYF.

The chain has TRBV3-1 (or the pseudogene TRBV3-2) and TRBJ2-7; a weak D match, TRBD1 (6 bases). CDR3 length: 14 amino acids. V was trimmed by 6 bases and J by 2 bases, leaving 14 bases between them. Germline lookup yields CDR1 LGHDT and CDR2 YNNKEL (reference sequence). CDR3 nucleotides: TGTGCCAGCAGTCAGGGGTTACCAACCTACGAGCAGTACTTC. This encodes CASSQGLPTYEQYF.

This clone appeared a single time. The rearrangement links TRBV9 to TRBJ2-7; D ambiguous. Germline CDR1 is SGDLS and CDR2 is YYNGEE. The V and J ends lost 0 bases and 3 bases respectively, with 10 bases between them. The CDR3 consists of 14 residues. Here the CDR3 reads CASSVAGQSYEQYF. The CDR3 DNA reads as TGTGCCAGCAGCGTAGCTGGGCAGAGCTACGAGCAGTACTTC.

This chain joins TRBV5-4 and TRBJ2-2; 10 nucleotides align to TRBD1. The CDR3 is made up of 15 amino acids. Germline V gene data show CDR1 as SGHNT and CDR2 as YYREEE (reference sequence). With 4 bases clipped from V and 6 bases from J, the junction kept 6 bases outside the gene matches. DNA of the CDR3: TGTGCCAGCAGCAGGGACAGGGGAGTAGCCGGGGAGCTGTTTTTT. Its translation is CASSRDRGVAGELFF.